The 26 T cell receptor beta chains presented below share a single source sample, sequenced in a study of vaccination and CD4 T cells after COVID-19. Sequencing of cultured CD4+ T cell DNA used the Oncomine TCR Beta short-read assay. TCRdb fed the PCR reads into MiXCR, producing one record per CDR3 protein. The sample has around 11,000 distinct CDR3 sequences; about 60% are singletons. For these receptors, no antigen is known. This sample's treatment: roughly nine-day PBMC culture with coronavirus spike peptide pools or control peptides (ViraFEST assay). The sample was CD4+ T cells from blood, cultured in vitro. The receptors come from a human donor who had recovered from COVID-19.

The chain combines TRBV20-1 with TRBJ2-3, with 8 bases matching TRBD2. CDR3 length: 13 residues. The ends lost 6 bases at V and 7 bases at J; junction bases unmatched: 9. CDR1 DFQATT and CDR2 SNEGSKA come from the germline V gene (reference sequence). Written as DNA, the CDR3 is TGCAGTGCCGCGGGAGGAGGGGTTCATACGCAGTATTTT. It specifies CSAAGGGVHTQYF.

The chain has TRBV7-8 and TRBJ2-5; TRBD1 agrees at 8 bases. The germline gives CDR1 SGHVS, CDR2 FQNEAQ. The length of the CDR3 is 15 residues. V trimming: 5 bases; J trimming: 5 bases; junction bases outside the gene matches: 10. The DNA of the CDR3 is TGTGCCAGCAGCCTAAACAGGGGGTCAGTGGAGACCCAGTACTTC. Translated, it gives CASSLNRGSVETQYF.

The chain joins TRBV20-1 to TRBJ2-3, with 9 bases aligning to TRBD2. This CDR3 is built from 15 residues. Trimming removed 3 bases from V and 3 bases from J; junction bases left unmatched: 7. Germline V gene lookup returns CDR1 DFQATT and CDR2 SNEGSKA (reference sequence). In DNA, the CDR3 is TGCAGTGCTAGGAGGACTAGCGAAGGGACAGATACGCAGTATTTT. It specifies CSARRTSEGTDTQYF.

The rearrangement links TRBV20-1 to TRBJ2-2; D unresolved. There are 13 residues in the CDR3. Trimming stripped 0 bases from V and 8 bases from J, with 10 bases between. CDR1 is DFQATT and CDR2 is SNEGSKA in the germline V gene (reference sequence). CDR3 in amino acids: CSARENIAGELFF. CDR3 nucleotide sequence: TGCAGTGCTAGAGAAAACATTGCAGGGGAGCTGTTTTTT.

Here the CDR3 DNA reads TGTGCCAGCAGCTTGGATCTTGGGCAAGAGACCCAGTACTTC. Translating gives CASSLDLGQETQYF. V and J are TRBV7-2 and TRBJ2-5; D gene unclear. This CDR3 spans 14 amino acids. Trimming left V 3 bases short and J 2 bases short, with 10 bases between. Germline loops: CDR1 SGHTA, CDR2 FQGNSA. Full variable domain (missing parts from reference TRBV7-2 and TRBJ2-5): GAGVSQSPSNKVTEKGKDVELRCDPISGHTALYWYRQSLGQGLEFLIYFQGNSAPDKSGLPSDRFSAERTGGSVSTLTIQRTQQEDSAVYLCASSLDLGQETQYFGPGTRLLVL.

This chain links TRBV6-5 with TRBJ1-1; TRBD1 agrees at 12 bases. Germline assignment: CDR1 MNHEY and CDR2 SVGAGI. This CDR3 comprises 13 residues. V dropped 2 bases and J dropped 12; count of bases not matched to a gene: 4. Here the CDR3 DNA reads TGTGCCAGCAGTTACGGGACAGGGGGCGAATCTTTCTTT. Its protein is CASSYGTGGESFF.

This chain joins TRBV20-1 and TRBJ1-2; D is unresolved. CDR1 is DFQATT, CDR2 SNEGSKA, per germline (reference sequence). Trimming pared 0 bases from V and 2 bases from J, leaving 7 bases between. This CDR3 contains 13 residues. CDR3 coding DNA: TGCAGTGCTAGAGAGACAAAAAACTATGGCTACACCTTC. Encoded protein: CSARETKNYGYTF.

This chain uses TRBV9 with TRBJ1-5; D ambiguous. The germline CDR1 and CDR2 sequences are SGDLS and YYNGEE. Between the trimmed V and J ends, which lost 0 bases and 2 bases, there was a span of 3 bases. This CDR3 has 13 amino acids. The DNA of the CDR3 is TGTGCCAGCAGCGTAGATGGCAATCAGCCCCAGCATTTT. Protein sequence: CASSVDGNQPQHF.

The V and J genes are TRBV18 and TRBJ1-2; 10 nucleotides agree with TRBD1. The germline V gene has CDR1 KGHSH and CDR2 LQKENI. The CDR3 loop spans 15 amino acids. The junction had 4 bases not matched to a gene; V was cut back by 3 bases and J by 3 bases. CDR3 region: CASSPRTGGDYGYTF. CDR3 sequence (DNA): TGTGCCAGCTCACCTCGGACAGGGGGTGACTATGGCTACACCTTC.

V is TRBV25-1 and J is TRBJ2-7, with 8 positions matching TRBD1. V was pared by 3 bases and J by 1 base, with 2 bases of the junction left unmatched. Germline values: CDR1 MGHDK, CDR2 SYGVNS. The CDR3 is 14 amino acids. The CDR3 DNA reads as TGTGCCAGCAGTGAGAGACAGGGGTCCTACGAGCAGTACTTC. Protein sequence: CASSERQGSYEQYF.

This clonotype has a handful of counts. V and J are TRBV7-6 and TRBJ2-5, with TRBD2 matching 12 bases. Germline CDR1 and CDR2: SGHVS and FNYEAQ. J was trimmed by 1 base and V by 1 base; bases with no gene match: 7. This CDR3 comprises 18 residues. CDR3 loop: CASSLGLAGGPVQETQYF. The CDR3 DNA reads TGTGCCAGCAGCTTAGGGCTAGCGGGGGGGCCTGTCCAAGAGACCCAGTACTTC. Drawing the rest from reference TRBV7-6 and TRBJ2-5, the complete variable domain is GAGVSQSPRYKVTKRGQDVALRCDPISGHVSLYWYRQALGQGPEFLTYFNYEAQQDKSGLPNDRFSAERPEGSISTLTIQRTEQRDSAMYRCASSLGLAGGPVQETQYFGPGTRLLVL.

This clonotype has more than one count but fewer than ten. This chain joins TRBV7-9 and TRBJ1-2; D may be TRBD1 (6 bases). The CDR3 extends over 15 amino acids. The germline CDR1 and CDR2 sequences are SEHNR and FQNEAQ (reference sequence). The V and J ends lost 3 bases and 2 bases respectively, with 13 bases between them. CDR3 bases: TGTGCCAGCAGCTTCCTCGGACAGCCAAACTATGGCTACACCTTC. Its translation is CASSFLGQPNYGYTF.

This chain links TRBV6-1 with TRBJ2-7; 9 positions match TRBD1. CDR1 MNHNS and CDR2 SASEGT come from the germline V gene. J gave up 4 bases and V 6 bases, and 7 bases lay outside the gene matches. This CDR3 spans 14 amino acids. The CDR3 here is CASRPGTGSYEQYF. The DNA of the CDR3 is TGTGCCAGCAGACCCGGGACAGGGTCGTACGAGCAGTACTTC.

The rearrangement uses TRBV20-1 and TRBJ1-2; D not certain. Trimming shortened V by 2 bases and J by 4 bases, and 20 bases separated the two germline ends. There are 16 residues in the CDR3. Germline loops: CDR1 DFQATT, CDR2 SNEGSKA (reference sequence). CDR3 coding DNA: TGCAGTGCTAGACCCCCGGGGTTCCTGGCTGGCTATGGCTACACCTTC. It translates to CSARPPGFLAGYGYTF.

The chain couples TRBV7-2 to TRBJ1-5; no clear D. Germline V gene lookup returns CDR1 SGHTA and CDR2 FQGNSA. V lost 2 bases to trimming and J lost 0 bases, with 8 bases between them. The CDR3 extends over 15 amino acids. The CDR3 nucleotides are TGTGCCAGCAGCTTAATGTGGGATAGCAATCAGCCCCAGCATTTT. This translates into CASSLMWDSNQPQHF. Combining the CDR3 with reference TRBV7-2 and TRBJ1-5 gives the whole variable domain GAGVSQSPSNKVTEKGKDVELRCDPISGHTALYWYRQSLGQGLEFLIYFQGNSAPDKSGLPSDRFSAERTGGSVSTLTIQRTQQEDSAVYLCASSLMWDSNQPQHFGDGTRLSIL.

The chain employs TRBV20-1 and TRBJ2-5, with 7 bases lining up with TRBD1. Germline V lookup: CDR1 DFQATT, CDR2 SNEGSKA (reference sequence). V lost 0 bases to trimming and J lost 4 bases; unmatched junction nucleotides: 5. The CDR3 runs 14 residues. This CDR3 reads CSARDVTGAETQYF. CDR3 nucleotides: TGCAGTGCTAGAGATGTAACAGGGGCAGAGACCCAGTACTTC.

This clonotype has just a few counts. The gene calls are TRBV6-1 and TRBJ1-1; D remains ambiguous. The germline V and J ends were trimmed by 7 bases and 1 base, with 19 bases remaining between them. There are 16 residues in the CDR3. The germline CDR1 and CDR2 sequences are MNHNS and SASEGT. The CDR3 is CASTPGVRLRNTEAFF. CDR3 nucleotide sequence: TGTGCCAGCACCCCGGGAGTCCGGCTACGGAACACTGAAGCTTTCTTT.

The chain recombines TRBV7-6 with TRBJ1-1; TRBD1 matches 11 bases. The CDR3 spans 14 residues. V dropped 5 bases and J dropped 11; count of bases not matched to a gene: 10. Germline values: CDR1 SGHVS, CDR2 FNYEAQ. The CDR3 DNA reads TGTGCCAGCAGCCGAGTGGGCGGGACAGGGGGGGCTTTCTTT. Translation gives CASSRVGGTGGAFF.

The genes are TRBV19 and TRBJ1-2, with 7 bases matching TRBD1. Germline V CDR1 and CDR2: LNHDA, SQIVND (reference sequence). This CDR3 region has 14 residues. V was pared by 3 bases and J by 3 bases, with 4 bases of the junction left unmatched. CDR3 residues: CASSIGQADYGYTF. CDR3 in DNA: TGTGCCAGTAGTATCGGACAGGCCGACTATGGCTACACCTTC.

There are a few counts of this clonotype. The rearrangement uses TRBV7-3 and TRBJ2-5, with D uncertain. The CDR3 contains 12 residues. V lost 8 bases and J lost 5, with 12 bases in between. CDR1 and CDR2 (germline): SGHTA, FQGTGA. CDR3 in DNA: TGTGCCAGCGGGTTTAGTAGGGAGACCCAGTACTTC. Protein: CASGFSRETQYF.

The V call is TRBV20-1, the J call TRBJ2-3; D is unresolved. The CDR3 is 14 residues long. Germline V gene sequence: CDR1 DFQATT, CDR2 SNEGSKA (reference sequence). The ends were cut back, 1 base at V and 6 bases at J, with 14 bases in the middle. In DNA, the CDR3 is TGCAGTGCTAGAGCGGCAGGTATCGGGGATACGCAGTATTTT. The encoded protein is CSARAAGIGDTQYF.

This CDR3 is CASSYLQGINGYTF. DNA for the CDR3: TGTGCCAGCAGTTACTTACAGGGAATCAATGGCTACACCTTC. The chain uses TRBV6-5 and TRBJ1-2; D is possibly TRBD1 (6 bases). The germline V and J ends were trimmed by 1 base and 6 bases, with 12 bases remaining between them. The CDR3 totals 14 residues. CDR1 and CDR2 from the germline V gene are MNHEY and SVGAGI.

This rearrangement joins TRBV24-1 to TRBJ2-1, with TRBD1 matching 8 bases. Germline CDR1 KGHDR, CDR2 SFDVKD. J was trimmed by 6 bases and V by 3 bases; bases with no gene match: 6. This CDR3 is 15 amino acids long. The CDR3 nucleotides read TGTGCCACCAGTGATAGGCAGGGGGCGGGCAATGAGCAGTTCTTC. Translated, it gives CATSDRQGAGNEQFF.

The rearrangement links TRBV11-3 to TRBJ2-2; 8 positions match TRBD2. Losses at the gene ends were 8 bases for V and 5 bases for J; bases not matched to a gene: 10. The CDR3 loop spans 15 amino acids. CDR1 is SGHNT, CDR2 YENEEA, per germline. The CDR3 region is CASGPGLVETGELFF. DNA of the CDR3: TGTGCCAGCGGCCCGGGACTAGTAGAGACCGGGGAGCTGTTTTTT. Full variable domain (remainder filled in from reference TRBV11-3 and TRBJ2-2): EAGVVQSPRYKIIEKKQPVAFWCNPISGHNTLYWYLQNLGQGPELLIRYENEEAVDDSQLPKDRFSAERLKGVDSTLKIQPAELGDSAVYLCASGPGLVETGELFFGEGSRLTVL.

V gene TRBV7-6 combines with J gene TRBJ2-7; unclear D gene. The CDR3 covers 15 residues. V lost 1 base, J lost 0 bases, and 10 bases lay in between. Germline-derived CDR1 and CDR2 are SGHVS and FNYEAQ. CDR3 sequence: CASSLDGRSSYEQYF. In nucleotides, the CDR3 is TGTGCCAGCAGCTTAGACGGACGGAGCTCCTACGAGCAGTACTTC.

The chain uses TRBV15 and TRBJ1-5, with 8 bases aligning to TRBD1. The CDR3 covers 15 residues. V lost 0 bases and J lost 6; bases outside the gene matches: 4. Germline V gene sequence: CDR1 LNHNV, CDR2 YYDKDF (reference sequence). CDR3 DNA sequence: TGTGCCACCAGCAGAGAACTCAGGGGGCTTCAGCCCCAGCATTTT. It specifies CATSRELRGLQPQHF.